A single sample is the source of the 22 T cell receptor beta chains below, sequenced in a study of blood T cell repertoires in COVID-19. Some clones are missing from TCRdb's copy, which holds only in-frame ones; the method was immunoSEQ multiplex PCR. The sample includes some 130,000 clones, roughly 80% of them seen just once. The sequencing input was peripheral blood. Receptors originate from a man between 65 and 79 years old with acute or convalescent COVID-19.

This chain links TRBV5-4 with TRBJ2-7; 9 bases align to TRBD1. The CDR3 has 16 amino acids. Germline-derived CDR1 and CDR2 are SGHNT and YYREEE (reference sequence). V trimming: 1 base; J trimming: 6 bases; junction bases outside the gene matches: 11. CDR3 region: CASSLPGQGGRGEQYF. The DNA for the CDR3 is TGTGCCAGCAGCTTGCCGGGACAGGGAGGACGAGGCGAGCAGTACTTC.

V gene TRBV5-1 combines with J gene TRBJ1-5; TRBD1 might be the D (6 bases). The CDR3 is made up of 15 amino acids. CDR1 is SGHRS and CDR2 is YFSETQ in the germline V gene. Trimming left V 0 bases short and J 2 bases short, with 9 bases between. In DNA form, the CDR3 reads TGCGCCAGCAGCTTGGCCCCAGGGGGCAATCAGCCCCAGCATTTT. Protein sequence: CASSLAPGGNQPQHF.

The CDR3 protein is CASSAGQGAKEQFF. The CDR3, as DNA: TGTGCCAGCAGTGCGGGACAGGGGGCAAAAGAGCAGTTCTTC. V is TRBV2 and J is TRBJ2-1; 12 bases line up with TRBD1. Per the germline V gene, CDR1 is SNHLY and CDR2 is FYNNEI. V lost 4 bases, J lost 10 bases, and 5 bases stayed unmatched. The CDR3 consists of 14 residues.

About this clone: Relative to the germline gene, one junction end is altered; a read error may explain this. The chain carries TRBV7-7 and TRBJ2-2; 15 bases line up with TRBD2. The CDR3 loop spans 17 amino acids. Germline V lookup: CDR1 SSHAT, CDR2 FNYEAQ (reference sequence). CDR3 protein: CASSPSGLAGGTGELFF. The CDR3 DNA reads TGTGCTAGCAGCCCATCTGGACTAGCGGGGGGGACCGGGGAGCTGTTTTTT.

V usage is TRBV3-1 (or the pseudogene TRBV3-2) and J usage is TRBJ1-3; TRBD1 aligns across 9 bases. J gave up 4 bases and V 4 bases, and 5 bases lay outside the gene matches. From germline, CDR1 is LGHDT and CDR2 YNNKEL (reference sequence). CDR3 length: 15 amino acids. CDR3 DNA: TGTGCCAGCAGCCCGAGGGACAGGGAAGGAAACACCATATATTTT. It translates to CASSPRDREGNTIYF.

V usage is TRBV11-2 and J usage is TRBJ2-1; D may be TRBD2 (5 bases). Germline assignment: CDR1 SGHAT and CDR2 FQNNGV. Trimming stripped 5 bases from V and 6 bases from J, with 17 bases between. This CDR3 has 15 residues. The DNA for the CDR3 is TGTGCCAGCAGCCAGGAGGCCTCACCCCTCAATGAGCAGTTCTTC. Protein product: CASSQEASPLNEQFF.

This chain links TRBV19 with TRBJ1-5, with 7 bases identical to TRBD1. Trimming removed 6 bases from V and 3 bases from J; junction bases left unmatched: 8. CDR1 and CDR2 from the germline V gene are LNHDA and SQIVND (reference sequence). The CDR3 is 15 amino acids. CDR3 residues: CASSFETGFNQPQHF. In nucleotides, the CDR3 is TGTGCCAGTAGCTTTGAGACAGGGTTCAATCAGCCCCAGCATTTT.

The J gene is TRBJ2-3, the V gene TRBV5-1; D is possibly TRBD1 (6 bases). This CDR3 comprises 13 residues. V was shortened by 4 bases and J by 5 bases, with 11 bases between the two germline ends. Looked up from germline, CDR1 is SGHRS and CDR2 is YFSETQ. CDR3 in DNA: TGCGCCAGCAGCATTCAGGGGAGAGATACGCAGTATTTT. Protein product: CASSIQGRDTQYF.

The chain recombines TRBV4-1 with TRBJ2-7, with a weak D call TRBD1 (6 bases). Between the trimmed V and J ends, which lost 4 bases and 2 bases, there was a span of 9 bases. Germline V gene lookup returns CDR1 MGHRA and CDR2 YSYEKL. The CDR3 is made up of 13 amino acids. Here the CDR3 DNA reads TGCGCCAGCAGCCGGGACACCGCCTACGAGCAGTACTTC. Translated, it gives CASSRDTAYEQYF.

CDR3 sequence (DNA): TGTGCCAGCAGCGTAGAATGGACAGGGGGGAATGTCCAGTACTTC. Its translation is CASSVEWTGGNVQYF. V and J are TRBV9 and TRBJ2-5, with 10 bases identical to TRBD1. J lost 10 bases, V lost 0 bases, and 9 bases had no gene match. The germline V gene encodes CDR1 SGDLS and CDR2 YYNGEE. CDR3 length: 15 residues.

Remarks on this clone: The same CDR3 is also encoded by other DNA sequences in this sample. V usage is TRBV11-2 and J usage is TRBJ2-3; the D is unclear. Germline V lookup: CDR1 SGHAT, CDR2 FQNNGV. The CDR3 totals 12 residues. Trimming cost V 4 bases and J 2 bases, with 4 bases left between them. The CDR3 spells CASSSSTDTQYF. CDR3 sequence (DNA): TGTGCCAGCAGCTCGTCCACAGATACGCAGTATTTT. The entire variable domain, with the rest obtained from reference TRBV11-2 and TRBJ2-3, is as follows: EAGVAQSPRYKIIEKRQSVAFWCNPISGHATLYWYQQILGQGPKLLIQFQNNGVVDDSQLPKDRFSAERLKGVDSTLKIQPAKLEDSAVYLCASSSSTDTQYFGPGTRLTVL.

The V and J genes are TRBV5-1 and TRBJ2-7; 7 bases line up with TRBD2. The CDR3 runs 18 residues. Looked up from germline, CDR1 is SGHRS and CDR2 is YFSETQ. V dropped 0 bases and J dropped 0; count of bases not matched to a gene: 12. CDR3 sequence: CASSLAELAGVSSYEQYF. The CDR3 coding sequence is TGCGCCAGCAGCTTGGCTGAGCTCGCGGGGGTTAGCTCCTACGAGCAGTACTTC.

Only a few counts were recorded for this clone. V gene TRBV3-1 (or the pseudogene TRBV3-2) combines with J gene TRBJ1-1; 7 bases agree with TRBD1. The V gene end was trimmed by 4 bases and the J gene end by 2 bases; junction bases not matched to a gene: 4. CDR3 size: 14 residues. Germline CDR1 and CDR2: LGHDT and YNNKEL (reference sequence). CDR3: CASSRRDSNTEAFF. As DNA, the CDR3 is TGTGCCAGCAGCCGCCGGGACAGCAACACTGAAGCTTTCTTT.

The CDR3 sequence: CSASPQAGGSTDTQYF. CDR3 bases: TGCAGTGCTAGTCCCCAAGCGGGGGGGAGCACAGATACGCAGTATTTT. This chain links TRBV20-1 with TRBJ2-3; 10 nucleotides agree with TRBD2. V lost 3 bases to trimming and J lost 0 bases; unmatched junction nucleotides: 6. Germline-derived CDR1 and CDR2 are DFQATT and SNEGSKA (reference sequence). This CDR3 comprises 16 residues.

The V and J genes are TRBV27 and TRBJ2-7, with 11 bases identical to TRBD1. The germline gives CDR1 MNHEY, CDR2 SMNVEV (reference sequence). Losses at the gene ends were 5 bases for V and 6 bases for J; bases not matched to a gene: 6. The CDR3 contains 14 residues. The CDR3 is CASSPWTGGAEQYF. CDR3 sequence (DNA): TGTGCCAGCAGTCCCTGGACAGGGGGCGCCGAGCAGTACTTC.

V gene TRBV27 combines with J gene TRBJ1-2; possible D gene TRBD1, 6 bases. The CDR3 is made up of 12 amino acids. Germline loops: CDR1 MNHEY, CDR2 SMNVEV (reference sequence). V was pared by 6 bases and J by 5 bases, with 10 bases between. The CDR3 loop is CASRTRGYGYTF. The CDR3 DNA reads TGTGCCAGCAGAACCAGGGGATATGGCTACACCTTC.

The CDR3 DNA reads TGTGCCAGCAGCGAATCCCTAACTAGCGGGGGGATGGCAGATACGCAGTATTTT. This sequence encodes CASSESLTSGGMADTQYF. The V call is TRBV9, the J call TRBJ2-3, with TRBD2 matching 12 bases. Germline V gene data show CDR1 as SGDLS and CDR2 as YYNGEE. The length of the CDR3 is 18 residues. Trimming cost V 3 bases and J 4 bases; bases outside gene matches: 12.

CDR3 bases: TGTGCCAGCTTCGTCAGGGATAACACTGAAGCTTTCTTT. Its protein is CASFVRDNTEAFF. V is TRBV28 and J is TRBJ1-1; tentative D call: TRBD1 (5 bases). The V end lost 8 bases, the J end lost 2 bases, and 12 bases lay between the germline ends. The CDR3 spans 13 residues. Germline V gene sequence: CDR1 MDHEN, CDR2 SYDVKM.

Worth noting for this clone: At one boundary the junction diverges from the germline segment, which might be a read error. The gene calls are TRBV3-1 (or the pseudogene TRBV3-2) and TRBJ2-5; D unclear. CDR1 is LGHDT, CDR2 YNNKEL, per germline (reference sequence). The CDR3 covers 13 residues. The CDR3, as DNA: TGTGCCAGCAGCCAAGTTGTGCAAGCGACCCAGTACTTC. This encodes CASSQVVQATQYF.

The V gene is TRBV27, the J gene TRBJ1-2, with D possibly matching TRBD1 (5 bases). Germline lookup yields CDR1 MNHEY and CDR2 SMNVEV (reference sequence). V was shortened by 1 base and J by 4 bases, with 10 bases between the two germline ends. This CDR3 region has 14 residues. CDR3 in DNA: TGTGCCAGCAGTTTATTTCAGGGAGGCTATGGCTACACCTTC. Protein: CASSLFQGGYGYTF.

The chain combines TRBV7-9 with TRBJ1-4, with no clear D. The CDR3 is 15 residues long. V lost 5 bases to trimming and J lost 4 bases, with 14 bases between them. CDR1 is SEHNR and CDR2 is FQNEAQ in the germline V gene (reference sequence). The CDR3, as DNA: TGTGCCAGCAGCGAGGGTCCGGCGAATAATGAAAAACTGTTTTTT. The encoded protein is CASSEGPANNEKLFF.

The CDR3 protein is CASSPAGQNYGYTF. For the CDR3, the DNA is TGTGCCAGCTCACCTGCGGGACAGAACTATGGCTACACCTTC. The chain uses TRBV18 and TRBJ1-2; 7 bases are shared with TRBD1. Trimming took 3 bases from V and 2 from J; bases not matched to a gene: 3. This CDR3 has 14 residues. CDR1 and CDR2 from the germline V gene are KGHSH and LQKENI.